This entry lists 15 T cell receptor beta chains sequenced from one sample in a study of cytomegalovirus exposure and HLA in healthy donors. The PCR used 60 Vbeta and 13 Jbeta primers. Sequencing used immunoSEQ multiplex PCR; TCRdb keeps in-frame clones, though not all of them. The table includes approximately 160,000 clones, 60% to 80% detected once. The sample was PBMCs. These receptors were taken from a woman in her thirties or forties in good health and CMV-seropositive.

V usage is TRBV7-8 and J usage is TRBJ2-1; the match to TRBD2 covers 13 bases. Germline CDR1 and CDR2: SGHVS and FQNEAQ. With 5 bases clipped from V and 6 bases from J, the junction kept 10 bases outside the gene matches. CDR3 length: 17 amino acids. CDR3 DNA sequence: TGTGCCAGCAGCGCGGCCCTACTAGCGGGAGGGATCAATGAGCAGTTCTTC. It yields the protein CASSAALLAGGINEQFF. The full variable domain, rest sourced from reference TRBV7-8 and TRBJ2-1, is GAGVSQSPRYKVAKRGQDVALRCDPISGHVSLFWYQQALGQGPEFLTYFQNEAQLDKSGLPSDRFFAERPEGSVSTLKIQRTQQEDSAVYLCASSAALLAGGINEQFFGPGTRLTVL.

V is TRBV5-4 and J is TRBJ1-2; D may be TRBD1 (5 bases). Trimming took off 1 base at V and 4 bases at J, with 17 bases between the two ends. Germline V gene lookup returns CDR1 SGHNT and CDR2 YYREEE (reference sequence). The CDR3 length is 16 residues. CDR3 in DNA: TGTGCCAGCAGCTTGAAGCAGGGCCCGGCATTCTATGGCTACACCTTC. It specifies CASSLKQGPAFYGYTF.

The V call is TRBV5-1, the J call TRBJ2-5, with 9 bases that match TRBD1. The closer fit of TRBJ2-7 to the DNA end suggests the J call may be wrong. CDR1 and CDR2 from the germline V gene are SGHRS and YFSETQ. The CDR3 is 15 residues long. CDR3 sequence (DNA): TGCGCCAGCAGCAATGGACAGGGGTTTGCTTACGAGCAGTACTTC. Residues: CASSNGQGFAYEQYF.

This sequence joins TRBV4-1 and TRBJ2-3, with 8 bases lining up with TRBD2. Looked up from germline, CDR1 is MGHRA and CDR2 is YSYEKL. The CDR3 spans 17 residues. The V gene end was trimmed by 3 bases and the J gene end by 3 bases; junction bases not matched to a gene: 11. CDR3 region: CASSHDLSGTGTDTQYF. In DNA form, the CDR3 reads TGCGCCAGCAGCCATGACCTTAGCGGGACGGGGACAGATACGCAGTATTTT.

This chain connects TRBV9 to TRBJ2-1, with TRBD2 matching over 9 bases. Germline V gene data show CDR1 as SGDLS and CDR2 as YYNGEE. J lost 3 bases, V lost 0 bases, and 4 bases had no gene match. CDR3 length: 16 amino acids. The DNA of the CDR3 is TGTGCCAGCAGCGTAGGGGGGCGGGGGGGCTACAATGAGCAGTTCTTC. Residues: CASSVGGRGGYNEQFF.

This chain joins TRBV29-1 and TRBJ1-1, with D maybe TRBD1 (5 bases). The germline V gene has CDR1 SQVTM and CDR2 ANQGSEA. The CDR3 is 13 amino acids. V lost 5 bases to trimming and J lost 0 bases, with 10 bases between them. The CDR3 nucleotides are TGCAGCGTTTGCGGACAAATGAACACTGAAGCTTTCTTT. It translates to CSVCGQMNTEAFF.

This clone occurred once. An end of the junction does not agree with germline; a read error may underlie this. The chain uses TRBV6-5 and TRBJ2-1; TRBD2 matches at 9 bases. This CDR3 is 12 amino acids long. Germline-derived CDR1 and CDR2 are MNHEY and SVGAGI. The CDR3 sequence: CASSPSGTSFVF. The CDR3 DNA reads TGTGCCAGCAGTCCCTCCGGGACTAGCTTTGTCTTC.

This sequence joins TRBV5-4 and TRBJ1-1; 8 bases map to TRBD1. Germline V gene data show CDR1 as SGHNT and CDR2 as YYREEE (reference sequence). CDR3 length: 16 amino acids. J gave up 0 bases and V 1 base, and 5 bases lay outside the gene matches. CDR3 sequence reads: CASSLSGGPMNTEAFF. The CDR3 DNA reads TGTGCCAGCAGCTTGTCAGGGGGCCCGATGAACACTGAAGCTTTCTTT.

The CDR3: CASTPGQGNYGYTF. As DNA, the CDR3 is TGTGCCAGCACCCCTGGGCAGGGGAACTATGGCTACACCTTC. The V and J genes are TRBV9 and TRBJ1-2; D is perhaps TRBD1 (6 bases). The CDR3 extends over 14 amino acids. V shed 6 bases and J shed 2 bases, with 14 bases lying between them. CDR1 and CDR2 (germline): SGDLS, YYNGEE.

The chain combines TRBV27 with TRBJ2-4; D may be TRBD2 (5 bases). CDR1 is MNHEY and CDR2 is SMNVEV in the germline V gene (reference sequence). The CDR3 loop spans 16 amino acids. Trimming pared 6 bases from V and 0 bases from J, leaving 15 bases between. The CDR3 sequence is CASRTLGDLAKNIQYF. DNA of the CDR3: TGTGCCAGCAGGACCCTCGGGGATCTAGCCAAAAACATTCAGTACTTC.

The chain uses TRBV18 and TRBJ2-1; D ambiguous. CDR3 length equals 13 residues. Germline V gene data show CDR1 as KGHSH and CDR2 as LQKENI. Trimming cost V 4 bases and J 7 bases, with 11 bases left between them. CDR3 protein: CASSQSEVNEQFF. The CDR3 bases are TGTGCCAGCTCACAATCAGAGGTTAATGAGCAGTTCTTC.

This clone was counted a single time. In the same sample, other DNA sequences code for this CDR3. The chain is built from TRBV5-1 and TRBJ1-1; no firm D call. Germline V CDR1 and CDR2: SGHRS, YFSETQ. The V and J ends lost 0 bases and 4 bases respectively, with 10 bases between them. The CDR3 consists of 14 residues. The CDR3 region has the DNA TGCGCCAGCAGCTTGGCCGAGGGAGGCACTGAAGCTTTCTTT. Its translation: CASSLAEGGTEAFF.

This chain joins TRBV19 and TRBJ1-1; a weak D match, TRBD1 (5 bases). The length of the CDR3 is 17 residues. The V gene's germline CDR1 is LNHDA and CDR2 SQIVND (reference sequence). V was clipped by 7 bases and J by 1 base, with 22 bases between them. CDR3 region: CASTQKIDPGANTEAFF. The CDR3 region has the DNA TGTGCCAGTACCCAAAAGATTGACCCTGGGGCGAACACTGAAGCTTTCTTT.

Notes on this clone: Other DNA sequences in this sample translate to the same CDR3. This chain's CDR3 is CASSPAENTEAFF. The CDR3 DNA reads as TGTGCCAGCTCACCAGCGGAAAACACTGAAGCTTTCTTT. The chain recombines TRBV18 with TRBJ1-1; no clear D gene. The length of the CDR3 is 13 residues. Germline values: CDR1 KGHSH, CDR2 LQKENI. V dropped 2 bases and J dropped 2 bases, with 6 bases sitting between them. Combining the CDR3 with reference TRBV18 and TRBJ1-1 gives the whole variable domain NAGVMQNPRHLVRRRGQEARLRCSPMKGHSHVYWYRQLPEEGLKFMVYLQKENIIDESGMPKERFSAEFPKEGPSILRIQQVVRGDSAAYFCASSPAENTEAFFGQGTRLTVV.

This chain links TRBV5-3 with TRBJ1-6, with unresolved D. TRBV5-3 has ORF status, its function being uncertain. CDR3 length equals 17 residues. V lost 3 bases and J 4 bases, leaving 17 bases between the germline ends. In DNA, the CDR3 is TGTGCCAGAAGCTGGACTCTTCTAGCTCGGTATAATTCACCCCTCCACTTT. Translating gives CARSWTLLARYNSPLHF.